This T cell receptor (beta chain) emerged from a study of T cell changes during pregnancy in multiple sclerosis. In this sample, this clone turned up once. Sequencing used immunoSEQ multiplex PCR; TCRdb keeps in-frame clones, though not all of them. The sample yields about 67,000 clones, roughly 87% seen once. Per germline, CDR1 SGHVS and CDR2 FNYEAQ. The ends were cut back, 5 bases at V and 4 bases at J, with 11 bases in the middle. The CDR3 consists of 13 residues. The chain combines TRBV7-6 with TRBJ1-1; possibly TRBD1 for D (6 bases). Source: peripheral blood, taken in the first trimester of pregnancy. This clonotype originated in a female donor with multiple sclerosis, enrolled in a pregnancy study. CDR3 in DNA: TGTGCCAGCAGCCCGACAGGAGGCACTGAAGCTTTCTTT. This sequence encodes CASSPTGGTEAFF. Based on the CDR3 plus reference TRBV7-6 and TRBJ1-1, the full variable domain is GAGVSQSPRYKVTKRGQDVALRCDPISGHVSLYWYRQALGQGPEFLTYFNYEAQQDKSGLPNDRFSAERPEGSISTLTIQRTEQRDSAMYRCASSPTGGTEAFFGQGTRLTVV.